The source of this T cell receptor (beta chain) is a study of T-cell reconstitution after alpha-beta-depleted transplantation in children listed by TCRdb under 2016. Notes on the research overall: Using TCR repertoire profiling, the study followed T-cell immune reconstitution in a quantitative way in children after TCRalphabeta/CD19-depleted allogeneic hematopoietic cell transplantation. What the authors observed across the whole study: In some patients, the high TCRbeta diversity seen at day 60 was put down to recipient T cells and intrathymic progenitors that had survived conditioning. Over subsequent months, a decline in hyperexpanded clone frequencies was noted, and after one year, T-cell counts and TCRbeta diversity were mostly ascribed to newly produced T cells. The apparently early recovery of alphabetaT-cell counts about two months after transplant reportedly depended on only several hundred rapidly expanded clones that came from non-depleted graft cells.

The sample's treatment or condition label, in plain terms: allogeneic hematopoietic cell transplantation with graft depleted of TCRalphabeta T cells and CD19 B cells. The children who served as transplant recipients had been given grafts of TCRalphabeta/CD19-depleted allogeneic hematopoietic cells. This clonotype was detected a few times. Its antigen remains undetermined. The sample holds no much larger clone one base away, and base qualities are not on file. Based on the germline V gene, the CDR1 and CDR2 sequences are MNHNS and SASEGT. The CDR3 sequence holds 15 residues, the cysteine and phenylalanine included. Only CDR3 DNA is held: 45 bases, read in frame from base 1. After removal of 6 bases from V and 7 bases from J, the junction retains 10 bases not matched to a gene. Libraries were built with PCR. Sequenced on an Illumina HiSeq 2500. Molecular barcoding was employed in the preparation of TCR libraries, with unique molecular identifiers being used to normalize TCRbeta repertoire quantification. The raw public reads went through TCRdb reprocessing: fastp at Q25, MiXCR clone calling, in-frame beta chains kept. Every entry covers one CDR3 protein and lists the most common genes and DNA from its rows. The sample includes 300,000 to 350,000 distinct CDR3 sequences, with about a sixth observed a single time. Around 43% of the sample lies in the top ten.

This clonotype was sampled from a male patient between 2 and 10 years old who had a stem cell transplant for acute lymphoblastic leukemia, so the T cells may come from the graft donor. The source material was PBMCs, mostly from graft donor cells, sampled 360 days after TCRalphabeta/CD19-depleted stem cell transplant. This chain joins TRBV6-1 to TRBJ2-1; 9 middle bases align to TRBD1. The DNA reads as follows: TGTGCCAGCAGGGGACAGGGAGAACGAGGTAATGAGCAGTTCTTC. Its protein is CASRGQGERGNEQFF.